This section outlines one T cell receptor beta chain sequence together with its context. Its antigen is still unknown. No qualities accompany the bases; no much larger clone lies one base away. The data stem from a study of vaccination effects on CD4 cells after COVID-19 (dated by TCRdb to the early 2020s). Some background on the complete study: Across the study, the median time from the second dose to post-vaccine sampling was 72 days (range 14 to 241). In both COVID-19 convalescent patients and infection-naive vaccine recipients, the study compared SARS-CoV-2 spike-specific CD4+ TCR repertoires from before mRNA vaccination with those from after it. Altogether, some ten COVID-19 convalescent patients and a handful of SARS-CoV-2-naive healthy vaccine recipients made up the full study. Cultures from other donors in the study were sequenced using the Oncomine TCR Beta short-read assay on an Illumina iSeq 100. Study-level results and caveats: Limitations of the study were the small number of convalescent patients and the absence of early post-infection timepoints. At late post-vaccination timepoints, both infection-induced and vaccine-induced clones showed marked clonal contraction, consistent with waning T cell responses. Among healthy vaccine recipients, nearly all vaccine-induced clones were SARS-CoV-2 mono-reactive, and just 1 of 255 was cross-reactive with common cold coronaviruses.

In the ViraFEST assay, PBMC were stimulated with viral peptide pools, and antigen-specific CD4+ T cell clonotypes were then identified by expansion using TCR sequencing. After less than eleven days of culture, CD4+ T cells were isolated with the EasySep CD4+ T cell isolation kit. Each participant received two doses of an mRNA SARS-CoV-2 vaccine, either BNT162b2 or mRNA-1273. Healthy vaccine recipients had no prior SARS-CoV-2 infection, confirmed by negative nucleocapsid antibodies before and after vaccination. About 2.1 million PBMC per well were cultured in IMDM with about 4.8% human AB serum, roughly 11 IU/ml IL-2 and gentamicin, plus 10 ug/ml peptides. On days 3 and 7, half of the culture medium was replaced with fresh IL-2-containing medium. Each peptide stimulation condition was cultured in triplicate wells unless otherwise noted. PBMC were separated from whole blood using Ficoll-Paque Plus gradient centrifugation and were then either cryopreserved at -140C or used fresh. The spike proteins of SARS-CoV-2 and of the common cold coronaviruses HCoV-NL63, HCoV-OC43 and HCoV-229E were spanned by overlapping peptide pools. Genomic DNA was extracted from cultured CD4+ T cells with the QIAamp micro DNA kit.

Libraries came from the immunoSEQ multiplex PCR assay. TCR beta CDR3 sequencing was performed on DNA from the cultured, isolated CD4+ T cells. On the authors' methods: Non-productive TCR sequences were removed and reads were trimmed to the CDR3 region, keeping CDR3s of at least 7 amino acids. Antigen-specific clonotypes were identified with the MANAFEST web app by comparing expansion in peptide wells against reference cultures. Positive clones required FDR<0.05 expansion versus reference and all other wells, odds ratio above 5, and frequency above 0.1% in two replicate wells. A clonotype was defined as cross-reactive if the clonotype was significantly expanded both in SARS-CoV-2 spike wells and in at least one common cold coronavirus spike condition. Using the stringdist R package, CDR3 similarity was measured by Levenshtein distance, and unrooted trees were constructed with ape in R 3.6.1. This is the immuneACCESS table as TCRdb keeps it, with only in-frame sequences that have V and J called. A part of the clones is gone; compared with another copy, unresolved V genes explain less than half, and the rest is unexplained. Clone size and V and J calls were adopted from that table, with D and trimming inferred from the DNA. This sample gives nearly 30,000 clones in total; 65% to 90% of them show up just once. The ten largest clonotypes hold over 4.5% of the sample.

The CDR3 spans 14 residues, from the cysteine through the phenylalanine. The CDR3 DNA has 42 bases and is translated from base 1. Here V drops 7 bases and J drops 8 bases, and the junction holds 8 bases not matched to any gene. CDR1 and CDR2 are drawn from the germline V gene (reference sequence): MNHNY, SVGAGI. Recombination linked TRBV6-6 to TRBJ2-3, and 11 bases in between align with TRBD2. This TCR was sampled from a human donor who received a COVID-19 vaccine. Some clones in this sample may be carry-over from other donors' samples. Specimen: CD4+ T cells from PBMCs cultured with SARS-CoV-2 spike peptides, collected after COVID-19 vaccination. What this sample's cell subset or site label stands for: SARS-CoV-2 spike overlapping peptide pool stimulation. The CDR3 region: CASTVSGGVGTQYF. The DNA reads as follows: TGTGCCAGCACCGTTAGCGGGGGGGTGGGTACGCAGTATTTT.